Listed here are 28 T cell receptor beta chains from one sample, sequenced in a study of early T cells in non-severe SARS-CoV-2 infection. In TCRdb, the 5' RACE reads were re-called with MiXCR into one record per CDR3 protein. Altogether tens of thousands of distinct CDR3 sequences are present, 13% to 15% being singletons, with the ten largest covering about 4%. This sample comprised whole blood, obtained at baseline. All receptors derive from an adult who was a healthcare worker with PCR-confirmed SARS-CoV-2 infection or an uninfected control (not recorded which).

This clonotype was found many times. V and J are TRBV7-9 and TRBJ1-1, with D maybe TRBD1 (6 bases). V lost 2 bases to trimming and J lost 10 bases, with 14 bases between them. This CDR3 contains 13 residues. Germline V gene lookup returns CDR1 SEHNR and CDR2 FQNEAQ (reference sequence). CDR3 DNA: TGTGCCAGCAGCTTAACAGGGCCGAACGGAGCTTTCTTT. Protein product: CASSLTGPNGAFF.

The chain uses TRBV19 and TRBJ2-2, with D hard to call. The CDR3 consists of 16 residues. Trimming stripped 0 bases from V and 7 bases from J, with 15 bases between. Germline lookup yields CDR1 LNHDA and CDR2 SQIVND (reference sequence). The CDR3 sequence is CASSIDHSLRVGELFF. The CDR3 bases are TGTGCCAGTAGTATAGATCACAGCCTAAGAGTCGGGGAGCTGTTTTTT. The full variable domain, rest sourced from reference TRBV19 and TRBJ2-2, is DGGITQSPKYLFRKEGQNVTLSCEQNLNHDAMYWYRQDPGQGLRLIYYSQIVNDFQKGDIAEGYSVSREKKESFPLTVTSAQKNPTAFYLCASSIDHSLRVGELFFGEGSRLTVL.

In DNA form, the CDR3 reads TGTGTCTCCTTATCGGGAAATCAGCCCCAGCATTTT. This encodes CVSLSGNQPQHF. The gene calls are TRBV28 and TRBJ1-5; D is unclear. Germline V gene sequence: CDR1 MDHEN, CDR2 SYDVKM. The CDR3 covers 12 residues.

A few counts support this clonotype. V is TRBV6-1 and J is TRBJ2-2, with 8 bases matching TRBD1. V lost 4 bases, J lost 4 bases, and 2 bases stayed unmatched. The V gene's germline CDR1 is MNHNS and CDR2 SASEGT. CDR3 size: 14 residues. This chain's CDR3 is CASSAQGATGELFF. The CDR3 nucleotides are TGTGCCAGCAGTGCGCAGGGGGCCACCGGGGAGCTGTTTTTT.

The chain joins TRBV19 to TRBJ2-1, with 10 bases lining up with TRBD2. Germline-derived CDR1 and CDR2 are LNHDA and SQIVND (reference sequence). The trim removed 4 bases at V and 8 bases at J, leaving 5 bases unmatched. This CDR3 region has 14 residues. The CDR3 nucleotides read TGTGCCAGTAGTACTCTAGCGGGAGCCGATGAGCAGTTCTTC. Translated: CASSTLAGADEQFF.

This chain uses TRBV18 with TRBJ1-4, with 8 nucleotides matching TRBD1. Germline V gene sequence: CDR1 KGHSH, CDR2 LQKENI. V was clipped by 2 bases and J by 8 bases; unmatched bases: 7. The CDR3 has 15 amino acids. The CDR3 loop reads CASSPTGGDREKLFF. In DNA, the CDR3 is TGTGCCAGCTCACCAACAGGGGGAGATCGCGAAAAACTGTTTTTT.

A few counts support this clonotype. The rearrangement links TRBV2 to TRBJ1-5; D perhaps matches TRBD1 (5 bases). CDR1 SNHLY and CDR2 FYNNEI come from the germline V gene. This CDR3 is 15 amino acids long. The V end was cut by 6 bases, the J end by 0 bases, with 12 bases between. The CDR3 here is CASSARGDSNQPQHF. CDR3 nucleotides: TGTGCCAGCAGCGCGAGGGGCGATAGCAATCAGCCCCAGCATTTT.

CDR3: CASSGGQTGNYGYTF. The CDR3, as DNA: TGTGCCAGCAGCGGTGGACAGACGGGAAACTATGGCTACACCTTC. The chain is built from TRBV5-4 and TRBJ1-2; the D gene is possibly TRBD1 (6 bases). Germline V CDR1 and CDR2: SGHNT, YYREEE (reference sequence). Trimming took 4 bases from V and 2 from J, leaving 15 bases between them. CDR3 length: 15 residues. Using reference TRBV5-4 and TRBJ1-2 for the parts outside the CDR3, the full variable domain is ETGVTQSPTHLIKTRGQQVTLRCSSQSGHNTVSWYQQALGQGPQFIFQYYREEENGRGNFPPRFSGLQFPNYSSELNVNALELDDSALYLCASSGGQTGNYGYTFGSGTRLTVV.

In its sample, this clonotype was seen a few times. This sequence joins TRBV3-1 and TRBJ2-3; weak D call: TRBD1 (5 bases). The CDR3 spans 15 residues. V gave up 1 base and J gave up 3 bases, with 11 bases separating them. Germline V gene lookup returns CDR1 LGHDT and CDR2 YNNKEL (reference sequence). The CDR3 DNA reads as TGTGCCAGCAGCCAAGGGAAGGGGTTGACAGATACGCAGTATTTT. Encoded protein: CASSQGKGLTDTQYF.

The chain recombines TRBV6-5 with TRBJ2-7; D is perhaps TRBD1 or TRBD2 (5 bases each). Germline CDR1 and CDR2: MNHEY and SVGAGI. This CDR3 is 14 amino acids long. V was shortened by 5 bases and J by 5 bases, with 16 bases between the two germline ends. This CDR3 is CASSPRDPRDEQYF. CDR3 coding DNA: TGTGCCAGCAGTCCCCGGGACCCTCGGGACGAGCAGTACTTC.

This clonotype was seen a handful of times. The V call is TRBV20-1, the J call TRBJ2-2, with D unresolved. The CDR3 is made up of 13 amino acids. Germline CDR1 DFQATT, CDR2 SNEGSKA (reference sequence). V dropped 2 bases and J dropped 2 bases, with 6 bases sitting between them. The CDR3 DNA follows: TGCAGTGCTAGACCAGTTAACACCGGGGAGCTGTTTTTT. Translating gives CSARPVNTGELFF.

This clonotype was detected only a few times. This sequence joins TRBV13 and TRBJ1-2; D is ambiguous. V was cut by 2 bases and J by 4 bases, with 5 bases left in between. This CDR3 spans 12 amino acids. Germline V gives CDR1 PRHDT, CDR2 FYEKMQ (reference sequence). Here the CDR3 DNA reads TGTGCCAGCAGCTTAAACACCTATGGCTACACCTTC. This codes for CASSLNTYGYTF.

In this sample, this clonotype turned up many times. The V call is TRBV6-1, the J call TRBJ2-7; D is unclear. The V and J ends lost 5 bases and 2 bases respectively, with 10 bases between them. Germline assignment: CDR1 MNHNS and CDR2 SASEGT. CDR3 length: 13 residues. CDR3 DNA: TGTGCCAGCAGTCCAGACGGTACCTACGAGCAGTACTTC. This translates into CASSPDGTYEQYF.

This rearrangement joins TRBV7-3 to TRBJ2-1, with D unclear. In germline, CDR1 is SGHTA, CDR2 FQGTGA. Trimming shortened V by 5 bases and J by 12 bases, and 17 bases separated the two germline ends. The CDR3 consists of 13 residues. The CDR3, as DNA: TGTGCCAGCAGCCCACGGGTCGATACCCCGCAGTTCTTC. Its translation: CASSPRVDTPQFF.

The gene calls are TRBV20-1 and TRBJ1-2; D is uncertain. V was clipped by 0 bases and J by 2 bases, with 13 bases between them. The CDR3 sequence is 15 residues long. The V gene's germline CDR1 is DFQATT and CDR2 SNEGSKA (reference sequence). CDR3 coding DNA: TGCAGTGCTAGAGATGTCCGAGGAGAGAACTATGGCTACACCTTC. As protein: CSARDVRGENYGYTF.

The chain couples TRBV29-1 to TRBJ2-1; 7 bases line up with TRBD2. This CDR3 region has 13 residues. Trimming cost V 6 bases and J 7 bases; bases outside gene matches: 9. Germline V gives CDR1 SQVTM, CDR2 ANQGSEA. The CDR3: CSVTSGASNEQFF. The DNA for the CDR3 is TGCAGCGTGACAAGCGGGGCGTCGAATGAGCAGTTCTTC.

CDR3 DNA: TGTGCCAGCAGTTTAGGCAACCCCGGGAACGAGCAGTACTTC. It translates to CASSLGNPGNEQYF. The V call is TRBV12-3 or TRBV12-4, the J call TRBJ2-7, with D possibly matching TRBD2 (5 bases). Deletions cut 1 base from V and 5 bases from J, with 12 bases between. The CDR3 spans 14 residues.

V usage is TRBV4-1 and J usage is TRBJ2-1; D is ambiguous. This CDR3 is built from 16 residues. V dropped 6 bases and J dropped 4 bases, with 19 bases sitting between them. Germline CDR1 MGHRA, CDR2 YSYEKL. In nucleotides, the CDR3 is TGCGCCAGCAGAATGGGCTTCCTCGACATTTACAATGAGCAGTTCTTC. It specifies CASRMGFLDIYNEQFF.

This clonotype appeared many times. The CDR3 coding sequence is TGTGCCAGCAGTTACGAAGGGGGGAGAGAGCAGTACTTC. As protein: CASSYEGGREQYF. This chain uses TRBV6-5 with TRBJ2-7, with D possibly being TRBD1 or TRBD2 (6 bases each). Germline V gene sequence: CDR1 MNHEY, CDR2 SVGAGI. The V gene lost 2 bases and the J gene lost 7 bases, with 12 bases spanning the gap. The CDR3 extends over 13 amino acids.

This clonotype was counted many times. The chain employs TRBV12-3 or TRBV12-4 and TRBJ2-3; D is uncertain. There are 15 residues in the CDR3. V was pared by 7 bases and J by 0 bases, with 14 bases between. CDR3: CASTRTQTSTDTQYF. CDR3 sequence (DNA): TGTGCCAGCACCCGGACCCAGACCAGCACAGATACGCAGTATTTT.

The CDR3 loop is CASSLQRDRASPLHF. As DNA, the CDR3 is TGTGCCAGCAGTTTACAGCGGGACAGGGCTTCACCCCTCCACTTT. The chain has TRBV12-3 or TRBV12-4 and TRBJ1-6, with 9 positions matching TRBD1. The CDR3 contains 15 residues. V lost 2 bases to trimming and J lost 9 bases; unmatched junction nucleotides: 5.

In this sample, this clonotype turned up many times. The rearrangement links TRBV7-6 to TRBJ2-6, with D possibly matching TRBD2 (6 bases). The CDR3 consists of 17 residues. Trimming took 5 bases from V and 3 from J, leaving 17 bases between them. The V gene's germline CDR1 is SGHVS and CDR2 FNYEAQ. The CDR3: CASSPGRLGSGANVLTF. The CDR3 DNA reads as TGTGCCAGCAGCCCGGGTAGACTAGGGAGTGGGGCCAACGTCCTGACTTTC.

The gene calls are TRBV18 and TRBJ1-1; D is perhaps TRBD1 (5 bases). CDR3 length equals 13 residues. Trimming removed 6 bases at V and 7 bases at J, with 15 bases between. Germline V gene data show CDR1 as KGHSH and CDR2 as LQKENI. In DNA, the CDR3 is TGTGCCAGCTCCCCGGGACCAACATATGAAGCTTTCTTT. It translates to CASSPGPTYEAFF. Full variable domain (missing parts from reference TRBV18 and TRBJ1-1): NAGVMQNPRHLVRRRGQEARLRCSPMKGHSHVYWYRQLPEEGLKFMVYLQKENIIDESGMPKERFSAEFPKEGPSILRIQQVVRGDSAAYFCASSPGPTYEAFFGQGTRLTVV.

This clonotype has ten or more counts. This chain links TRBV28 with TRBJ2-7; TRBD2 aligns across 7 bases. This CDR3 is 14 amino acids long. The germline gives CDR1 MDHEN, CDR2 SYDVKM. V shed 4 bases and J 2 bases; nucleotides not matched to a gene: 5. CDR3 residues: CASSYGRPPYEQYF. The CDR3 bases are TGTGCCAGCAGTTACGGGAGGCCCCCCTACGAGCAGTACTTC.

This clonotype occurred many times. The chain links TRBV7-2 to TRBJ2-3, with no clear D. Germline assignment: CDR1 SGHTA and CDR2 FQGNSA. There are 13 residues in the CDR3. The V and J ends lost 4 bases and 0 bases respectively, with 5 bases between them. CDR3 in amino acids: CASSSPSTDTQYF. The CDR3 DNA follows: TGTGCCAGCAGCTCCCCTAGCACAGATACGCAGTATTTT.

For the CDR3, the DNA is TGTGCCAGCAGCTTGGTTGGGGACTCCCCCTACGAGCAGTACTTC. Translated, it gives CASSLVGDSPYEQYF. The chain couples TRBV5-5 to TRBJ2-7; D is possibly TRBD2 (6 bases). The CDR3 is 15 residues long. The V gene lost 0 bases and the J gene lost 2 bases, with 12 bases spanning the gap. Germline assignment: CDR1 SGHKS and CDR2 YYEKEE (reference sequence).

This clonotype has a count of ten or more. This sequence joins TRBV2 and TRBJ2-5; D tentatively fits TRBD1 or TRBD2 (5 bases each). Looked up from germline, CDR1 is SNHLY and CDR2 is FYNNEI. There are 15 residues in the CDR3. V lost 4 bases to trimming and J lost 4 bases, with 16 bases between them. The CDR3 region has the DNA TGTGCCAGCAGTGGGGACGGCTCTAGAGGAGAGACCCAGTACTTC. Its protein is CASSGDGSRGETQYF. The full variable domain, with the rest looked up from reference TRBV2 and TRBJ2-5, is EPEVTQTPSHQVTQMGQEVILRCVPISNHLYFYWYRQILGQKVEFLVSFYNNEISEKSEIFDDQFSVERPDGSNFTLKIRSTKLEDSAMYFCASSGDGSRGETQYFGPGTRLLVL.

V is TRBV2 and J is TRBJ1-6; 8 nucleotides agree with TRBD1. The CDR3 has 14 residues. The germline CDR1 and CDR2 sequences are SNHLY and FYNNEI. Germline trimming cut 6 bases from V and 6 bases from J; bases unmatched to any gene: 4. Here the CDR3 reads CASRMGQANSPLHF. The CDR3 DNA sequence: TGTGCCAGCAGGATGGGACAGGCTAATTCACCCCTCCACTTT.